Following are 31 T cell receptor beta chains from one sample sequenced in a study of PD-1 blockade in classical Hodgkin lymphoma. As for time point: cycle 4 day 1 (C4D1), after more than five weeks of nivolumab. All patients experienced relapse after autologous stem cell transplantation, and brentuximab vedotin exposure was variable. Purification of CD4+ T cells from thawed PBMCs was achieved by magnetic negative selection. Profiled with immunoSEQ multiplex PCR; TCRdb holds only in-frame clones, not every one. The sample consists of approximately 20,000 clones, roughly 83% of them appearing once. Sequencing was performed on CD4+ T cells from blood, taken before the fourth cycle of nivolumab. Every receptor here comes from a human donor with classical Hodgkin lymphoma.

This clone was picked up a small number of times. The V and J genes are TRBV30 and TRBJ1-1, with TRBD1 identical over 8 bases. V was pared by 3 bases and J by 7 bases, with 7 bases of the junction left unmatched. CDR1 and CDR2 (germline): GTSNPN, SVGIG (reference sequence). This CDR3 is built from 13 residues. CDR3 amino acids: CAWRAGTGIEAFF. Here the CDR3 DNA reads TGTGCCTGGAGGGCCGGGACAGGTATTGAAGCTTTCTTT.

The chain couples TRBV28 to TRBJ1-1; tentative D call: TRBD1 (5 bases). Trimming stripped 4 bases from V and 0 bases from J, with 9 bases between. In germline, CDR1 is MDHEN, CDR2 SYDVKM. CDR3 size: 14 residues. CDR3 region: CASSSGQVNTEAFF. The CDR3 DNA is TGTGCCAGCAGTTCCGGACAAGTGAACACTGAAGCTTTCTTT.

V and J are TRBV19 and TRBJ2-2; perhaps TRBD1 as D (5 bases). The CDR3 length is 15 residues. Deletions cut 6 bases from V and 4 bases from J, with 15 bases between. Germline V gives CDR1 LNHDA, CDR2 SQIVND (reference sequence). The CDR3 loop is CASSGRVTLTGELFF. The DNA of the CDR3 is TGTGCCAGTAGCGGCAGGGTTACCCTCACCGGGGAGCTGTTTTTT.

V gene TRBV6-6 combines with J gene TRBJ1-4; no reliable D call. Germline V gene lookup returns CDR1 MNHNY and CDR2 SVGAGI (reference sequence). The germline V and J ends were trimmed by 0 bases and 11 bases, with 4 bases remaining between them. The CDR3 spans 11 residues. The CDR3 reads CASSYSGKLFF. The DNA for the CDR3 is TGTGCCAGCAGTTACTCGGGGAAACTGTTTTTT.

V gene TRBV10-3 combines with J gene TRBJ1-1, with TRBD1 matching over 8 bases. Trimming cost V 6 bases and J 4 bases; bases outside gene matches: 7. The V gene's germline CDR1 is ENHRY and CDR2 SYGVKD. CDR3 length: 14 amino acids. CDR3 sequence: CAIRGDRLSTEAFF. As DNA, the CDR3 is TGTGCCATCAGGGGGGACAGGTTGAGCACTGAAGCTTTCTTT.

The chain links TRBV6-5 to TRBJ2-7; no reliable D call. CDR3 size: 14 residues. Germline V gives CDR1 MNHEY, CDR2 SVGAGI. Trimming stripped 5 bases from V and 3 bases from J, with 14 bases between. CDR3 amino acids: CASSRIPSGYEQYF. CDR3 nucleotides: TGTGCCAGCAGTCGTATACCATCCGGCTACGAGCAGTACTTC.

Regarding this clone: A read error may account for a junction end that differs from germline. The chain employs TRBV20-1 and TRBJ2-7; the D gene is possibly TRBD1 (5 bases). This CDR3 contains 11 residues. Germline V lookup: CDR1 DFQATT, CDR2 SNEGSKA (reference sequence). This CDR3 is CSAGNGAFWNF. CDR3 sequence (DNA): TGCAGTGCTGGTAATGGGGCATTTTGGAACTTC.

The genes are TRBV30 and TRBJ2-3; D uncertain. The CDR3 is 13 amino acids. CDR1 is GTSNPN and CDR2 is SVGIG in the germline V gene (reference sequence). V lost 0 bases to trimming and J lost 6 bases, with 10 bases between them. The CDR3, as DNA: TGTGCCTGGAGTGTATCGGGTGGTGATACGCAGTATTTT. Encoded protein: CAWSVSGGDTQYF.

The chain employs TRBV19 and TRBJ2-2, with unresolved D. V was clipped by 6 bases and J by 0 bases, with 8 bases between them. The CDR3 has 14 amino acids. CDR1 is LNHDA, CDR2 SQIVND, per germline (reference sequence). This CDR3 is CASSLLTNTGELFF. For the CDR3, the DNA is TGTGCCAGTAGCCTACTGACGAACACCGGGGAGCTGTTTTTT.

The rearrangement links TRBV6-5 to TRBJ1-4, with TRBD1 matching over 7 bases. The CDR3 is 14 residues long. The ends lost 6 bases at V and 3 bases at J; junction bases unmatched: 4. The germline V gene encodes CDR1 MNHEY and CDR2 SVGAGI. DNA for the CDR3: TGTGCCAGCAGCCGACAGGGCGCTAATGAAAAACTGTTTTTT. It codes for CASSRQGANEKLFF.

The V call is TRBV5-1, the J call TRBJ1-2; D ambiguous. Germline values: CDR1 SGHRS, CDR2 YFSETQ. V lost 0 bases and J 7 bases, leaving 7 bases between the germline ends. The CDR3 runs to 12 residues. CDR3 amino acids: CASSLGPGGYTF. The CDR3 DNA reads TGCGCCAGCAGCTTGGGCCCTGGTGGCTACACCTTC. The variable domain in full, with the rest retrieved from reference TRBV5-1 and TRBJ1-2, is KAGVTQTPRYLIKTRGQQVTLSCSPISGHRSVSWYQQTPGQGLQFLFEYFSETQRNKGNFPGRFSGRQFSNSRSEMNVSTLELGDSALYLCASSLGPGGYTFGSGTRLTVV.

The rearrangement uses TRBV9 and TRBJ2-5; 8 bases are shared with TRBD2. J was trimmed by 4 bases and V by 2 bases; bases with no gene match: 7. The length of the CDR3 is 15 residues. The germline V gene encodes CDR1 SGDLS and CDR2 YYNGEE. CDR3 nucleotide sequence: TGTGCCAGCAGCGTGGGTCGGGAGGGCCCAGAGACCCAGTACTTC. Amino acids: CASSVGREGPETQYF.

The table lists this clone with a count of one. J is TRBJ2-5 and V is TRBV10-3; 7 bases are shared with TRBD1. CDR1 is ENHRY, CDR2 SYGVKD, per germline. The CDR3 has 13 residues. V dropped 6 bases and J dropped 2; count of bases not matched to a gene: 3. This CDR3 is CAIRTTGQETQYF. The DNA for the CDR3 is TGTGCCATCAGAACGACAGGGCAAGAGACCCAGTACTTC.

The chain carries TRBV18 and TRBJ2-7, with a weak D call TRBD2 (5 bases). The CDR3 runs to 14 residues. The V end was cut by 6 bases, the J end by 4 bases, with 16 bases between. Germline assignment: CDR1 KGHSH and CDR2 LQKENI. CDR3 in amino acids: CASSLLRVEYEQYF. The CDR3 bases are TGTGCCAGCTCCCTGTTGAGGGTGGAATACGAGCAGTACTTC.

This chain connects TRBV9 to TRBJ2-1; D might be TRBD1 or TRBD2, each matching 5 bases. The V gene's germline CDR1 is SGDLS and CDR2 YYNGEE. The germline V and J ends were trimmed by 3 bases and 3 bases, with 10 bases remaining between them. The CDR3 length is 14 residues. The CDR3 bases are TGTGCCAGCAGCGCAAGGGGAGACTACAATGAGCAGTTCTTC. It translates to CASSARGDYNEQFF.

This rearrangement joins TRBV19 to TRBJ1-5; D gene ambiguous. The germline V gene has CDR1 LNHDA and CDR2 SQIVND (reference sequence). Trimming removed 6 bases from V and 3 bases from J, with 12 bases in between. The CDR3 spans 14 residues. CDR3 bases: TGTGCCAGTAGCGGGCGGGGTGACAATCAGCCCCAGCATTTT. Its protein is CASSGRGDNQPQHF.

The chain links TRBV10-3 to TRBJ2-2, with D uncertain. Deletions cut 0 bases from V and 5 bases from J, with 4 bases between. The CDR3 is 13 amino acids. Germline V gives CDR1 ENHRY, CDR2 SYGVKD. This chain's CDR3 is CAISESGTGELFF. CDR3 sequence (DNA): TGTGCCATCAGTGAGTCAGGAACCGGGGAGCTGTTTTTT.

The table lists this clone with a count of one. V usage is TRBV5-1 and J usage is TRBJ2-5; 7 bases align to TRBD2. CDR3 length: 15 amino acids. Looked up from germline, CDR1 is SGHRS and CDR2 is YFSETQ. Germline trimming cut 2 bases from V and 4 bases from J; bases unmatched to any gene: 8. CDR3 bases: TGCGCCAGCAGCTTTGAGGGAGGGCCTCTAGAGACCCAGTACTTC. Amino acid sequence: CASSFEGGPLETQYF.

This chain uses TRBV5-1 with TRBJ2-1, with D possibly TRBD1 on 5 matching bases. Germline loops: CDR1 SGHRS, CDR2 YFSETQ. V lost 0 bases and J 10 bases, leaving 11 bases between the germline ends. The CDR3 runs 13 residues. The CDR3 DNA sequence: TGCGCCAGCAGCTTGGCCCCGGACACCGAGCAGTTCTTC. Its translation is CASSLAPDTEQFF.

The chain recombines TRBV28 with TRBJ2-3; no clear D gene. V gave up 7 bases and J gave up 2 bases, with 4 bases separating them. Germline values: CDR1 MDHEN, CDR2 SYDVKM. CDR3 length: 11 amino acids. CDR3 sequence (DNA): TGTGCCAGCACTAACACAGATACGCAGTATTTT. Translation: CASTNTDTQYF.

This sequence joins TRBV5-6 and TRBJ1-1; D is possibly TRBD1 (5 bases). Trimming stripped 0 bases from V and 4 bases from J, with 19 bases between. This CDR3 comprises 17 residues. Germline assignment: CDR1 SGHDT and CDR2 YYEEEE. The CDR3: CASSLGEGRLAGTEAFF. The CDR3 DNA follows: TGTGCCAGCAGCTTGGGTGAGGGGCGCTTAGCAGGCACTGAAGCTTTCTTT.

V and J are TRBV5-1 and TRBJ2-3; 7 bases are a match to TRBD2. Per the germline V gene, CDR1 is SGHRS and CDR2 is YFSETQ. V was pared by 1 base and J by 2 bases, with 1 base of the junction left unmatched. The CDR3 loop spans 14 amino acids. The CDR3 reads CASSLTSATDTQYF. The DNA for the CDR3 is TGCGCCAGCAGCTTGACTAGCGCCACAGATACGCAGTATTTT.

This CDR3 is CASSEAPMVGRPQHF. Here the CDR3 DNA reads TGTGCCAGCAGTGAAGCCCCCATGGTAGGACGGCCCCAGCATTTT. The chain couples TRBV6-1 to TRBJ1-5; the D is unclear. Germline CDR1 MNHNS, CDR2 SASEGT. This CDR3 is built from 15 residues. The V end lost 0 bases, the J end lost 9 bases, and 15 bases lay between the germline ends.

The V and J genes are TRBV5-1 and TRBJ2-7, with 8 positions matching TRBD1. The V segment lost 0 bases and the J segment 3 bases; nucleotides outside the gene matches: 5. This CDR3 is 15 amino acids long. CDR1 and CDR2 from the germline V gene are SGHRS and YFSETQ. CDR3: CASSLAGGGLYEQYF. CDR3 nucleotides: TGCGCCAGCAGCTTGGCAGGGGGCGGGCTCTACGAGCAGTACTTC.

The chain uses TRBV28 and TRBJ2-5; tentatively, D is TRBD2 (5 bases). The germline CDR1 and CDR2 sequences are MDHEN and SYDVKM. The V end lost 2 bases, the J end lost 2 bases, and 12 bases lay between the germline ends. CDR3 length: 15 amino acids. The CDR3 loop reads CASSLLGSGQETQYF. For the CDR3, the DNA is TGTGCCAGCAGTTTACTAGGTTCGGGGCAAGAGACCCAGTACTTC.

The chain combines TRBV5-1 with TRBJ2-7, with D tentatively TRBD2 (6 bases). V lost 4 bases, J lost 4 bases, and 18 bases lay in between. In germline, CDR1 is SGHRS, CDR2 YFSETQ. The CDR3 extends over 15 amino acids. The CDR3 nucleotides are TGCGCCAGCAGCCAAACGGGACTTCTAGGGTACGAGCAGTACTTC. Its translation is CASSQTGLLGYEQYF.

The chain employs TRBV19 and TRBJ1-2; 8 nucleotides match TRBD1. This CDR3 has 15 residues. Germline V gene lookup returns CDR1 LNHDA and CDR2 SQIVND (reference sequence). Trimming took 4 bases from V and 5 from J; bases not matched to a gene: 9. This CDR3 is CASSTRQGMGYGYTF. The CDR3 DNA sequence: TGTGCCAGTAGTACCCGACAGGGGATGGGGTATGGCTACACCTTC. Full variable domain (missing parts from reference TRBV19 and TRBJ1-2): DGGITQSPKYLFRKEGQNVTLSCEQNLNHDAMYWYRQDPGQGLRLIYYSQIVNDFQKGDIAEGYSVSREKKESFPLTVTSAQKNPTAFYLCASSTRQGMGYGYTFGSGTRLTVV.

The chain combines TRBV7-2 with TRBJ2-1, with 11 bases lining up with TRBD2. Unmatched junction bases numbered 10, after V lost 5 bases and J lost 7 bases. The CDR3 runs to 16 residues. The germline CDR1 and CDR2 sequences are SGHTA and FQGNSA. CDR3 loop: CASSTLAGVRYNEQFF. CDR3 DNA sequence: TGTGCCAGCAGCACACTAGCGGGAGTTAGATATAATGAGCAGTTCTTC.

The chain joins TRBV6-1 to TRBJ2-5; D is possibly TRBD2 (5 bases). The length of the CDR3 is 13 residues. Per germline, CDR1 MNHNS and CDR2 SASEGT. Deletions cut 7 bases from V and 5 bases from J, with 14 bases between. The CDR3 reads CASTTGRSETQYF. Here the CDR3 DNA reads TGTGCCAGCACTACTGGGAGATCGGAGACCCAGTACTTC.

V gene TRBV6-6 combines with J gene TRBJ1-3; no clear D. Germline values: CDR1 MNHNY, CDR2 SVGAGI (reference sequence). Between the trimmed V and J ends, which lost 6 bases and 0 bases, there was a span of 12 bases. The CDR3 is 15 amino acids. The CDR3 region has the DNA TGTGCCAGCAGGGCCGAGAGGAGCTCTGGAAACACCATATATTTT. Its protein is CASRAERSSGNTIYF.

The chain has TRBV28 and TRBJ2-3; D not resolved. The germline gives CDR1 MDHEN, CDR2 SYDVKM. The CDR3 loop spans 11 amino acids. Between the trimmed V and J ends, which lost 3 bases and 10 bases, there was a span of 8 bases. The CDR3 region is CASSLGPAQYF. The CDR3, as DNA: TGTGCCAGCAGTTTGGGTCCTGCGCAGTATTTT.